This passage covers 9 T cell receptor beta chains from one sample sequenced in a study of T-cell memory formation after mild COVID-19. TCRdb re-called the 5' RACE reads with MiXCR, one entry per CDR3 protein. Among around 80,000 distinct CDR3 sequences, approximately 13% were seen once, and the ten largest hold roughly a third. The source material was PBMCs or a T cell subset sorted from them (not recorded which). All receptors derive from an adult woman who had mild COVID-19 (a few samples of this study predate the infection). Cell type and time point are not known.

V is TRBV15 and J is TRBJ2-2; tentatively, D is TRBD2 (5 bases). CDR1 and CDR2 from the germline V gene are LNHNV and YYDKDF (reference sequence). This CDR3 spans 20 amino acids. The V and J ends lost 0 bases and 1 base respectively, with 21 bases between them. The CDR3 DNA reads TGTGCCACCAGCAGAGATCCCGCTCAGACTGGGAGTTGGAACACCGGGGAGCTGTTTTTT. Protein sequence: CATSRDPAQTGSWNTGELFF.

This clonotype has only a few counts. This chain uses TRBV3-1 with TRBJ2-1; a weak D match, TRBD2 (5 bases). CDR1 LGHDT and CDR2 YNNKEL come from the germline V gene (reference sequence). This CDR3 comprises 16 residues. V was pared by 0 bases and J by 2 bases, with 11 bases between. The CDR3 sequence is CASSQDPPGAYNEQFF. Written as DNA, the CDR3 is TGTGCCAGCAGCCAAGATCCCCCCGGGGCCTACAATGAGCAGTTCTTC.

On this clonotype itself: Germline is not matched at one junction end, which may reflect a read error. The rearrangement links TRBV7-7 to TRBJ2-1, with 12 bases identical to TRBD2. The CDR3 is 15 residues long. Per germline, CDR1 SSHAT and CDR2 FNYEAQ (reference sequence). The CDR3 loop reads CASSPSSGRENEQFF. The DNA of the CDR3 is TGTGCTAGCAGCCCCTCTAGCGGGAGGGAGAATGAGCAGTTCTTC.

This chain uses TRBV15 with TRBJ2-1, with 15 nucleotides matching TRBD2. The CDR3 spans 19 residues. With V trimmed by 2 bases and J by 0 bases, 5 bases remained unmatched. CDR1 and CDR2 (germline): LNHNV, YYDKDF (reference sequence). In DNA form, the CDR3 reads TGTGCCACCAGCAGATCCGGACTAGCGGGAGGGCTCTCCTACAATGAGCAGTTCTTC. It is translated as CATSRSGLAGGLSYNEQFF.

The chain uses TRBV6-6 and TRBJ2-7; possible D gene TRBD1, 5 bases. Germline V lookup: CDR1 MNHNY, CDR2 SVGAGI (reference sequence). V was pared by 6 bases and J by 2 bases, with 11 bases between. The CDR3 sequence is 13 residues long. The CDR3 spells CASSRQPTYEQYF. The CDR3 nucleotides are TGTGCCAGCAGCAGACAGCCAACCTACGAGCAGTACTTC.

This clonotype has more than one count but fewer than ten. The chain carries TRBV5-1 and TRBJ2-5; 9 bases are shared with TRBD2. Trimming at V came to 5 bases and at J to 3 bases, leaving 17 bases not matched to a gene. The CDR3 has 18 residues. Germline CDR1 SGHRS, CDR2 YFSETQ. The CDR3 DNA reads TGCGCCAGCAGGCTAAGCCCCCTCAGCGGGGGGATGGAAGAGACCCAGTACTTC. It translates to CASRLSPLSGGMEETQYF.

This clonotype was picked up a small number of times. The chain couples TRBV12-3 or TRBV12-4 to TRBJ2-1; D call uncertain. Trimming cost V 8 bases and J 3 bases, with 11 bases left between them. The CDR3 contains 13 residues. The CDR3: CASCCGGYNEQFF. The CDR3 region has the DNA TGTGCCAGCTGTTGCGGCGGCTACAATGAGCAGTTCTTC.

This clonotype was detected once. The V and J genes are TRBV7-2 and TRBJ2-4; TRBD2 matches at 12 bases. Trimming cost V 2 bases and J 6 bases; bases outside gene matches: 2. Germline values: CDR1 SGHTA, CDR2 FQGNSA. The CDR3 length is 15 residues. CDR3 in DNA: TGTGCCAGCAGCTTACCTAGCGGGAGGGTAAACATTCAGTACTTC. Translation gives CASSLPSGRVNIQYF.

This chain connects TRBV5-6 to TRBJ2-2; 9 nucleotides match TRBD1. The CDR3 is made up of 17 amino acids. V shed 2 bases and J 6 bases; nucleotides not matched to a gene: 11. CDR1 is SGHDT, CDR2 YYEEEE, per germline. The CDR3 spells CASSLFTGGDLAGELFF. The CDR3 DNA reads as TGTGCCAGCAGCTTATTTACAGGGGGCGACCTAGCCGGGGAGCTGTTTTTT.